A single sample is the source of the 24 T cell receptor beta chains below, sequenced in a study of T cell repertoires in cytomegalovirus infection. TCRdb re-called the reads with MiXCR, one entry per CDR3 protein. The data show over 150,000 distinct CDR3 sequences, 15% to 20% seen once. The specimen was CD8+ T cells from PBMCs. The origin of the receptors is a human donor in good health (CMV status not recorded). Some clones in this sample may be carry-over from other donors' samples.

The V gene is TRBV28, the J gene TRBJ2-7; D may be TRBD1 (7 bases). Germline CDR1 MDHEN, CDR2 SYDVKM. Trimming removed 6 bases from V and 1 base from J, with 13 bases in between. The CDR3 sequence is 14 residues long. The CDR3 DNA sequence: TGTGCCAGCAGCATACAGGGGACTTCCTACGAGCAGTACTTC. Translated, it gives CASSIQGTSYEQYF.

This clonotype appeared a single time. The CDR3 loop is CASSPPASSYNSPLHF. DNA of the CDR3: TGTGCCAGCAGCCCCCCGGCCAGCTCCTATAATTCACCCCTCCACTTT. The chain joins TRBV7-8 to TRBJ1-6; D call uncertain. V was clipped by 5 bases and J by 0 bases, with 11 bases between them. CDR3 length equals 16 residues. Looked up from germline, CDR1 is SGHVS and CDR2 is FQNEAQ.

V and J are TRBV4-3 and TRBJ2-1; the match to TRBD2 covers 12 bases. Germline assignment: CDR1 LGHNA and CDR2 YSLEER. With V trimmed by 0 bases and J by 8 bases, 5 bases remained unmatched. The CDR3 sequence is 16 residues long. CDR3 in amino acids: CASSQEKLAGGYEQFF. CDR3 bases: TGCGCCAGCAGCCAAGAAAAACTAGCGGGGGGCTATGAGCAGTTCTTC.

In this sample, this clonotype turned up many times. This chain links TRBV28 with TRBJ1-1; no clear D gene. CDR1 and CDR2 from the germline V gene are MDHEN and SYDVKM. The ends were cut back, 7 bases at V and 5 bases at J, with 14 bases in the middle. The CDR3 runs 13 residues. Here the CDR3 reads CASKAPSLTEAFF. The DNA for the CDR3 is TGTGCCAGCAAGGCCCCAAGTTTGACTGAAGCTTTCTTT.

This clonotype was counted only a few times. The gene calls are TRBV7-8 and TRBJ2-1, with TRBD1 matching 7 bases. CDR1 SGHVS and CDR2 FQNEAQ come from the germline V gene. V trimming: 3 bases; J trimming: 5 bases; junction bases outside the gene matches: 7. CDR3 length equals 15 residues. The CDR3 sequence is CASSFGTEINNEQFF. As DNA, the CDR3 is TGTGCCAGCAGCTTCGGGACAGAGATTAACAATGAGCAGTTCTTC.

This clonotype was counted only a few times. This chain links TRBV7-2 with TRBJ1-3; 10 positions agree with TRBD1. The CDR3 has 16 amino acids. Trimming removed 1 base from V and 2 bases from J; junction bases left unmatched: 2. Germline-derived CDR1 and CDR2 are SGHTA and FQGNSA. CDR3 sequence: CASSLEDRGPGNTIYF. CDR3 in DNA: TGTGCCAGCAGCTTAGAAGACAGGGGGCCTGGAAACACCATATATTTT.

V usage is TRBV10-3 and J usage is TRBJ2-7; no firm D call. The V and J ends lost 2 bases and 3 bases respectively, with 8 bases between them. The CDR3 sequence is 13 residues long. The germline CDR1 and CDR2 sequences are ENHRY and SYGVKD. CDR3 amino acids: CAISEGTFYEQYF. The CDR3 nucleotides read TGTGCCATCAGTGAGGGTACCTTCTACGAGCAGTACTTC.

Ten or more counts support this clonotype. The V gene is TRBV7-2, the J gene TRBJ2-6; 10 bases fit TRBD1. J was trimmed by 3 bases and V by 1 base; bases with no gene match: 3. The germline gives CDR1 SGHTA, CDR2 FQGNSA. The CDR3 is 17 amino acids. The CDR3 nucleotides read TGTGCCAGCAGCTTAGTGGACAGGGGGATTGGGGCCAACGTCCTGACTTTC. Its protein is CASSLVDRGIGANVLTF.

V gene TRBV20-1 combines with J gene TRBJ2-7; D gene uncertain. This CDR3 region has 12 residues. Germline CDR1 and CDR2: DFQATT and SNEGSKA (reference sequence). The germline V and J ends were trimmed by 0 bases and 0 bases, with 3 bases remaining between them. CDR3 region: CSARDGSYEQYF. CDR3 nucleotides: TGCAGTGCTAGAGACGGCTCCTACGAGCAGTACTTC.

The J gene is TRBJ1-1, the V gene TRBV7-2; D may be TRBD1 (6 bases). Germline V gives CDR1 SGHTA, CDR2 FQGNSA. The V end was cut by 7 bases, the J end by 1 base, with 13 bases between. This CDR3 has 14 residues. The CDR3 sequence is CASTLPGQNTEAFF. The CDR3 bases are TGTGCCAGCACTTTGCCGGGACAGAACACTGAAGCTTTCTTT.

This clonotype was detected ten times or more. This rearrangement joins TRBV7-8 to TRBJ1-1, with D unresolved. Germline CDR1 SGHVS, CDR2 FQNEAQ. The V and J ends lost 3 bases and 1 base respectively, with 9 bases between them. This CDR3 contains 14 residues. CDR3 in amino acids: CASSFSGPNTEAFF. In DNA, the CDR3 is TGTGCCAGCAGCTTCTCGGGCCCGAACACTGAAGCTTTCTTT.

This clonotype was observed a handful of times. The gene calls are TRBV7-9 and TRBJ2-1; 11 nucleotides align to TRBD2. The trim removed 3 bases at V and 10 bases at J, leaving 11 bases unmatched. The V gene's germline CDR1 is SEHNR and CDR2 FQNEAQ (reference sequence). The CDR3 runs 16 residues. CDR3 sequence (DNA): TGTGCCAGCAGCTTCGGGCATAGCGGGGGGGCCGAAGAGCAGTTCTTC. Its translation: CASSFGHSGGAEEQFF. The complete variable domain, with remaining parts taken from reference TRBV7-9 and TRBJ2-1, reads DTGVSQNPRHKITKRGQNVTFRCDPISEHNRLYWYRQTLGQGPEFLTYFQNEAQLEKSRLLSDRFSAERPKGSFSTLEIQRTEQGDSAMYLCASSFGHSGGAEEQFFGPGTRLTVL.

This clonotype was picked up a small number of times. The chain uses TRBV28 and TRBJ2-7, with 8 bases that match TRBD1. The germline V gene has CDR1 MDHEN and CDR2 SYDVKM. The CDR3 loop spans 20 amino acids. V lost 4 bases and J lost 3; bases outside the gene matches: 23. Here the CDR3 reads CASSSYEALGMDRVFYEQYF. The CDR3 DNA sequence: TGTGCCAGCAGTTCTTATGAGGCCCTGGGGATGGACAGGGTCTTCTACGAGCAGTACTTC.

The CDR3, as DNA: TGTGCCAGCAGCACCGGGACAGCGGACAATGAGCAGTTCTTC. This sequence encodes CASSTGTADNEQFF. The rearrangement links TRBV28 to TRBJ2-1; 7 positions match TRBD1. Germline V CDR1 and CDR2: MDHEN, SYDVKM. The V segment lost 6 bases and the J segment 5 bases; nucleotides outside the gene matches: 7. The CDR3 spans 14 residues.

This clonotype was found a few times. The chain recombines TRBV24-1 with TRBJ2-7, with D tentatively TRBD2 (7 bases). The CDR3 length is 13 residues. The germline V gene has CDR1 KGHDR and CDR2 SFDVKD. Trimming stripped 12 bases from V and 3 bases from J, with 17 bases between. The CDR3 spells CAVSRGAGYEQYF. In DNA form, the CDR3 reads TGTGCCGTCAGTCGGGGGGCTGGCTACGAGCAGTACTTC.

This clonotype was seen once. The chain carries TRBV5-1 and TRBJ1-1; unclear D gene. Germline loops: CDR1 SGHRS, CDR2 YFSETQ. V was shortened by 4 bases and J by 3 bases, with 22 bases between the two germline ends. CDR3 length: 17 residues. DNA of the CDR3: TGCGCCAGCAGCCCCAGTGGGTCTACAAGGTCTTACACTGAAGCTTTCTTT. This translates into CASSPSGSTRSYTEAFF.

The chain has TRBV7-2 and TRBJ1-1; TRBD1 aligns across 9 bases. V lost 1 base to trimming and J lost 3 bases; unmatched junction nucleotides: 6. Germline V lookup: CDR1 SGHTA, CDR2 FQGNSA. This CDR3 region has 16 residues. The DNA for the CDR3 is TGTGCCAGCAGCTTAGGGGGACAGGGATGGGACACTGAAGCTTTCTTT. It codes for CASSLGGQGWDTEAFF.

This clonotype showed up just a few times. The chain links TRBV14 to TRBJ2-3; tentative D call: TRBD1 (6 bases). Between the trimmed V and J ends, which lost 5 bases and 2 bases, there was a span of 26 bases. The CDR3 is 19 residues long. CDR1 and CDR2 (germline): SGHDN, FVKESK. CDR3 sequence: CASSSFPGTPEIVTDTQYF. For the CDR3, the DNA is TGTGCCAGCAGCTCCTTCCCCGGGACACCGGAGATTGTCACAGATACGCAGTATTTT.

This chain joins TRBV29-1 and TRBJ2-4, with D possibly being TRBD2 (7 bases). The V end lost 1 base, the J end lost 3 bases, and 16 bases lay between the germline ends. The CDR3 is 16 amino acids. Germline values: CDR1 SQVTM, CDR2 ANQGSEA. For the CDR3, the DNA is TGCAGCGTTGAAGTGGGGGGGGCAGCAAGCAAAAACATTCAGTACTTC. Its translation: CSVEVGGAASKNIQYF.

CDR3 nucleotide sequence: TGTGCCAGCAGCCCCCTACACCTCTCTGGAAACACCATATATTTT. It is translated as CASSPLHLSGNTIYF. This sequence joins TRBV7-8 and TRBJ1-3; unclear D gene. There are 15 residues in the CDR3. The V end lost 5 bases, the J end lost 0 bases, and 11 bases lay between the germline ends. Germline CDR1 reads SGHVS; CDR2 reads FQNEAQ.

This clonotype was seen at least ten times. The chain carries TRBV7-9 and TRBJ1-5; possibly TRBD1 for D (6 bases). V was trimmed by 5 bases and J by 5 bases, leaving 13 bases between them. The CDR3 length is 14 residues. The germline V gene has CDR1 SEHNR and CDR2 FQNEAQ (reference sequence). In DNA form, the CDR3 reads TGTGCCAGCAGCCGGACAGATACCCATCAGCCCCAGCATTTT. Translation: CASSRTDTHQPQHF.

V gene TRBV2 combines with J gene TRBJ1-2; D might be TRBD1 (5 bases). The CDR3 totals 12 residues. CDR1 and CDR2 from the germline V gene are SNHLY and FYNNEI. Trimming took off 7 bases at V and 1 base at J, with 7 bases between the two ends. The CDR3 loop reads CASIDSNYGYTF. In nucleotides, the CDR3 is TGTGCCAGCATTGACAGTAACTATGGCTACACCTTC.

This chain connects TRBV6-2 or TRBV6-3 to TRBJ1-1, with a tentative D call TRBD1 (6 bases). This CDR3 contains 13 residues. Looked up from germline, CDR1 is MNHEY and CDR2 is SVGEGT. V was cut by 6 bases and J by 3 bases, with 11 bases left in between. The chain's CDR3 is CASRQGVDTEAFF. DNA for the CDR3: TGTGCCAGCAGACAGGGCGTGGACACTGAAGCTTTCTTT.

This clonotype showed up just a few times. This rearrangement joins TRBV28 to TRBJ2-7, with 8 bases aligning to TRBD1. Germline V gene sequence: CDR1 MDHEN, CDR2 SYDVKM. Trimming at V came to 3 bases and at J to 8 bases, leaving 6 bases not matched to a gene. CDR3 length: 13 amino acids. The CDR3: CASSLTGAQQQYF. The CDR3 nucleotides are TGTGCCAGCAGTTTGACAGGGGCACAACAGCAGTACTTC.